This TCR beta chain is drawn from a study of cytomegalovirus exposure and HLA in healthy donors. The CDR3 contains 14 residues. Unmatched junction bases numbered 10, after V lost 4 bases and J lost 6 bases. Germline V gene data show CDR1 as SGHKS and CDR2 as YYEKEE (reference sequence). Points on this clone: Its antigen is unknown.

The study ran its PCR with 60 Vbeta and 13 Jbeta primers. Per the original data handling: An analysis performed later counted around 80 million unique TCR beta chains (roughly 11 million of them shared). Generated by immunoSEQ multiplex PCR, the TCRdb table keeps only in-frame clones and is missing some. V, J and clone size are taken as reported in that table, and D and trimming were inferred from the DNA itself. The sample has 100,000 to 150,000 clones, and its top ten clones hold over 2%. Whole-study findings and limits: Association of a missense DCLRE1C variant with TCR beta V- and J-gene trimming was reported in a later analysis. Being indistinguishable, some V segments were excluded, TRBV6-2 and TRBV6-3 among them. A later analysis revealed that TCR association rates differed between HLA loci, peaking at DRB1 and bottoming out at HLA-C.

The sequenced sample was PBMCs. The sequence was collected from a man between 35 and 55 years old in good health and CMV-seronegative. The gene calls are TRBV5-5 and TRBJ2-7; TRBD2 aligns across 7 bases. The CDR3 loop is CASSRGLVFAEQYF. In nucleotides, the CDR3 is TGTGCCAGCAGCCGCGGACTAGTTTTCGCCGAGCAGTACTTC. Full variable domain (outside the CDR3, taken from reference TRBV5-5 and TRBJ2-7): DAGVTQSPTHLIKTRGQQVTLRCSPISGHKSVSWYQQVLGQGPQFIFQYYEKEERGRGNFPDRFSARQFPNYSSELNVNALLLGDSALYLCASSRGLVFAEQYFGPGTRLTVT.